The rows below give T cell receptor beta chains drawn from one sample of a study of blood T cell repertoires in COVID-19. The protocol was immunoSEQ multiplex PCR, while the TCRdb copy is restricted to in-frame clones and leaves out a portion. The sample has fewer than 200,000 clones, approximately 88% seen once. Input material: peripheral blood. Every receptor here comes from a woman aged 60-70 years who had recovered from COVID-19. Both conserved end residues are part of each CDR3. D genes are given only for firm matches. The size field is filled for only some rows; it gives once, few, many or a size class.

DNA: TGTGCCAGCAGTCAAAGGGGCAGAAACTACGAGCAGTACTTC
CDR3: CASSQRGRNYEQYF
length: 14
D: .
V: TRBV28
J: TRBJ2-7
size: .

DNA: TGTGCCAGCAGCCCCCCCCCGACAGGGGCGGGCTATGGCTACACCTTC
CDR3: CASSPPPTGAGYGYTF
length: 16
D: TRBD1
V: TRBV7-9
J: TRBJ1-2
size: .

DNA: TGTGCCAGCAGCAGGGGGAGCCAGGGTGGCTACGAGCAGTACTTC
CDR3: CASSRGSQGGYEQYF
length: 15
D: .
V: TRBV5-4
J: TRBJ2-7
size: .

DNA: TGTGCCAGCAGCTTTTATCAGGGTGGTCGAAATGAGCAGTTCTTC
CDR3: CASSFYQGGRNEQFF
length: 15
D: .
V: TRBV5-8
J: TRBJ2-1
size: .

DNA: TGCGCCAGCAGCTTGGACCAGTTGAACACTGAAGCTTTCTTT
CDR3: CASSLDQLNTEAFF
length: 14
D: .
V: TRBV5-1
J: TRBJ1-1
size: .

DNA: TGTGCCAGCAGAGCTCTACGACAGGGCGGAGGGGAGCAGTTCTTC
CDR3: CASRALRQGGGEQFF
length: 15
D: .
V: TRBV2
J: TRBJ2-1
size: .

DNA: TGTGCCAGCACCCTAGAACGAGTAAACACTGAAGCTTTCTTT
CDR3: CASTLERVNTEAFF
length: 14
D: .
V: TRBV2
J: TRBJ1-1
size: .

DNA: TGTGCCAGCAACCACTTCGACAATGAGCAGTTCTTC
CDR3: CASNHFDNEQFF
length: 12
D: .
V: TRBV5-4
J: TRBJ2-1
size: .

DNA: TGTGCCAGCAGCTCCACGGCGGGGGGGTTTTACAATGAGCAGTTCTTC
CDR3: CASSSTAGGFYNEQFF
length: 16
D: TRBD2
V: TRBV11-2
J: TRBJ2-1
size: .

DNA: TGTGCCAGCTCAAACCCCTACAACACCGGGGAGCTGTTTTTT
CDR3: CASSNPYNTGELFF
length: 14
D: .
V: TRBV18
J: TRBJ2-2
size: .

DNA: TGTGCCACCAGCACCCAGGGGGGAAATTCACCCCTCCACTTT
CDR3: CATSTQGGNSPLHF
length: 14
D: TRBD1
V: TRBV15
J: TRBJ1-6
size: once

DNA: TGTGCCAGCAGCCTTGGCCTCAGGGGGGCAGAGACCCAGTACTTC
CDR3: CASSLGLRGAETQYF
length: 15
D: .
V: TRBV25-1
J: TRBJ2-5
size: .

DNA: TGTGCCAGCTCACCGGACAGGGGAAATGAGCAGTTCTTC
CDR3: CASSPDRGNEQFF
length: 13
D: TRBD1
V: TRBV18
J: TRBJ2-1
size: once

DNA: TGTGCCAGCACTAGCGGGGTGTTCCATGAGCAGTTCTTC
CDR3: CASTSGVFHEQFF
length: 13
D: TRBD2
V: TRBV25-1
J: TRBJ2-1
size: .

DNA: TGCGCCAGCAGCATTGGATGGAGCGGTCAAGAGACCCAGTACTTC
CDR3: CASSIGWSGQETQYF
length: 15
D: .
V: TRBV5-1
J: TRBJ2-5
size: .

DNA: TGCGCCAGCGCGACAGGGATAGGCATGAACACTGAAGCTTTCTTT
CDR3: CASATGIGMNTEAFF
length: 15
D: TRBD1
V: TRBV5-1
J: TRBJ1-1
size: .

DNA: TGCGCCAGCAGCTTGGAGAGGACTAGGGGGACGAATACGCAGTATTTT
CDR3: CASSLERTRGTNTQYF
length: 16
D: .
V: TRBV5-1
J: TRBJ2-3
size: .

DNA: TGCGCCAGCAGCCCGGGACAGGGCTATGGCTACACCTTC
CDR3: CASSPGQGYGYTF
length: 13
D: TRBD1
V: TRBV5-1
J: TRBJ1-2
size: .

DNA: TGTGCCAGCAGCTCCCGGGACAGGGCCCCTAACTATGGCTACACCTTC
CDR3: CASSSRDRAPNYGYTF
length: 16
D: TRBD1
V: TRBV3-1/TRBV3-2
J: TRBJ1-2
size: .

DNA: TGTGCCAGCAGTGAGCGGGGACTACCTAGGGGCAGTGGCTACACCTTC
CDR3: CASSERGLPRGSGYTF
length: 16
D: .
V: TRBV6-1
J: TRBJ1-2
size: once

DNA: TGCAGCGTTGGGTCATCGGGTTTTTCCCAGCAGTTCTTC
CDR3: CSVGSSGFSQQFF
length: 13
D: .
V: TRBV29-1
J: TRBJ2-1
size: .

DNA: TGTGCCAGCAGTTACTCAGCGGGCTCCTACAATGAGCAGTTCTTC
CDR3: CASSYSAGSYNEQFF
length: 15
D: .
V: TRBV6-5
J: TRBJ2-1
size: .

DNA: TGTGCCATCAAGGGGGGAGCTCCTGGACAGGGGCATCAGCCCCAGCATTTT
CDR3: CAIKGGAPGQGHQPQHF
length: 17
D: TRBD1
V: TRBV10-3
J: TRBJ1-5
size: .

DNA: TGTGCCATCAGTAACCCGATCGGACAGATTGCTGAAAAACTGTTTTTT
CDR3: CAISNPIGQIAEKLFF
length: 16
D: .
V: TRBV10-3
J: TRBJ1-4
size: .

DNA: TGTGCCAGCAGTTTAAAACCTGGACAGCGAAACACTGAAGCTTTCTTT
CDR3: CASSLKPGQRNTEAFF
length: 16
D: .
V: TRBV6-5
J: TRBJ1-1
size: .

DNA: TGTGCCATCAGTGAGAACTCCCTGATCTACGAGCAGTACTTC
CDR3: CAISENSLIYEQYF
length: 14
D: .
V: TRBV10-3
J: TRBJ2-7
size: few

DNA: TGCGCCAGCACGCTAGACAGGGCATCTGAGCAGTACTTC
CDR3: CASTLDRASEQYF
length: 13
D: TRBD1
V: TRBV5-1
J: TRBJ2-7
size: .

DNA: TGTGCCAGTAGTGCTAGCGGGGGGAAAGAGACCCAGTACTTC
CDR3: CASSASGGKETQYF
length: 14
D: TRBD2
V: TRBV19
J: TRBJ2-5
size: .

DNA: TGTGCCACCTCGAGGGATAATGAGCAGTTCTTC
CDR3: CATSRDNEQFF
length: 11
D: .
V: TRBV24-1
J: TRBJ2-1
size: .

DNA: TGTGCCAGCAGTTCCCGCGACAGGGGGGCCTTCCCAGATACGCAGTATTTT
CDR3: CASSSRDRGAFPDTQYF
length: 17
D: TRBD1
V: TRBV6-2/TRBV6-3
J: TRBJ2-3
size: .

DNA: TGTGCCAGTGTTCGTCAGGTCTATGGCTACACCTTC
CDR3: CASVRQVYGYTF
length: 12
D: .
V: TRBV12-3/TRBV12-4
J: TRBJ1-2
size: .

DNA: TGTGCCAGCAGACCTACAGGGGTCAGCACAGATACGCAGTATTTT
CDR3: CASRPTGVSTDTQYF
length: 15
D: TRBD1
V: TRBV6-4
J: TRBJ2-3
size: .

DNA: TGTGCCAGCAGTGACAGGACAGGGGGCTATGGCTACACCTTC
CDR3: CASSDRTGGYGYTF
length: 14
D: TRBD1
V: TRBV6-4
J: TRBJ1-2
size: .

DNA: TGTGCCAGCAGTTCCTCCGGAGCCTCCTACGAGCAGTACTTC
CDR3: CASSSSGASYEQYF
length: 14
D: .
V: TRBV6-6
J: TRBJ2-7
size: .

DNA: TGTGCCAGCTCACCGTTCAGTTCTAGCACAGATACGCAGTATTTT
CDR3: CASSPFSSSTDTQYF
length: 15
D: .
V: TRBV18
J: TRBJ2-3
size: once

DNA: TGCGCCAGCAGCTTCGCGGGACAGGGGGTCACTGAAGCTTTCTTT
CDR3: CASSFAGQGVTEAFF
length: 15
D: TRBD1
V: TRBV5-1
J: TRBJ1-1
size: .

DNA: TGCAGCGTTGACACAGGGGGCATGTACCAAGAGACCCAGTACTTC
CDR3: CSVDTGGMYQETQYF
length: 15
D: TRBD1
V: TRBV29-1
J: TRBJ2-5
size: .

DNA: TGTGCCAGCAGCCCACTCCAGGGAAGCTACGAGCAGTACTTC
CDR3: CASSPLQGSYEQYF
length: 14
D: .
V: TRBV9
J: TRBJ2-7
size: .

DNA: TGTGCCAGTAAGGACCCGGGACTAGCGGATGAGCAGTACTTC
CDR3: CASKDPGLADEQYF
length: 14
D: TRBD2
V: TRBV19
J: TRBJ2-7
size: .

DNA: TGTGCCACCAGCAGAGATCCAGGGGGCAATCAGCCCCAGCATTTT
CDR3: CATSRDPGGNQPQHF
length: 15
D: .
V: TRBV15
J: TRBJ1-5
size: .

DNA: TGTGCCTGGAGTGCACTCGGGACAGGGTCGTTTAGTAGTCGAAACACCATATATTTT
CDR3: CAWSALGTGSFSSRNTIYF
length: 19
D: TRBD1
V: TRBV30
J: TRBJ1-3
size: .

DNA: TGTGCCAGCAGCCAAAGGCTCAGCGGGGGGGCCGGTCTAGAGACCCAGTACTTC
CDR3: CASSQRLSGGAGLETQYF
length: 18
D: TRBD2
V: TRBV3-1/TRBV3-2
J: TRBJ2-5
size: .

DNA: TGCGCCAGCAGCCACCTCCCTAGCTCCTACAATGAGCAGTTCTTC
CDR3: CASSHLPSSYNEQFF
length: 15
D: .
V: TRBV4-1
J: TRBJ2-1
size: .

DNA: TGTGCCAGCAGTTACCCCCTAGCGGGGAGAAATGAGCAGTTCTTC
CDR3: CASSYPLAGRNEQFF
length: 15
D: TRBD2
V: TRBV6-5
J: TRBJ2-1
size: .

DNA: TGTGCCAGCAGAAGCCCGGGGTTCGGTGAGCAGTACTTC
CDR3: CASRSPGFGEQYF
length: 13
D: .
V: TRBV6-5
J: TRBJ2-7
size: .

DNA: TGTGCCACCAGTGTCCAGGGGACTAACAATGAGCAGTTCTTC
CDR3: CATSVQGTNNEQFF
length: 14
D: .
V: TRBV24-1
J: TRBJ2-1
size: few

DNA: TGCAGCGTCGTTGGGACAGAGAACACTGAAGCTTTCTTT
CDR3: CSVVGTENTEAFF
length: 13
D: TRBD1
V: TRBV29-1
J: TRBJ1-1
size: .

DNA: TGTGCCACCAGTGATTCCGGACTAGCCCAAGAGACCCAGTACTTC
CDR3: CATSDSGLAQETQYF
length: 15
D: TRBD2
V: TRBV24-1
J: TRBJ2-5
size: .

DNA: TGTGCCAGCAGTTTATACACGGGGGGAAACACAGATACGCAGTATTTT
CDR3: CASSLYTGGNTDTQYF
length: 16
D: TRBD2
V: TRBV28
J: TRBJ2-3
size: .

DNA: TGTGCCACCAGCAGCGGACAGGGGGTGTCCGGGGAGCTGTTTTTT
CDR3: CATSSGQGVSGELFF
length: 15
D: TRBD1
V: TRBV15
J: TRBJ2-2
size: .

DNA: TGTGCCAGCAGTGAAGAGCACGGAGGTTTCTCCTACGAGCAGTACTTC
CDR3: CASSEEHGGFSYEQYF
length: 16
D: .
V: TRBV6-1
J: TRBJ2-7
size: .

DNA: TGTGCCACCAGCAGAGATGAGGTTTCACCCCTCCACTTT
CDR3: CATSRDEVSPLHF
length: 13
D: .
V: TRBV15
J: TRBJ1-6
size: .

DNA: TGTGCCAGTCGGGACAGGGGGCGAATCGGGGAGCTGTTTTTT
CDR3: CASRDRGRIGELFF
length: 14
D: TRBD1
V: TRBV6-5
J: TRBJ2-2
size: .